The 3 T cell receptor beta chains below come from one sample, sequenced in a study of sequential checkpoint blockade in melanoma. Indicated treatment: randomized to nivolumab then ipilimumab (arm A) or the reverse (arm B). Only in-frame clones appear in the TCRdb table, and some are missing; sequencing was by immunoSEQ multiplex PCR. The sample shows some 15,000 clones, around 68% of them seen only once. Specimen: CD8+ T cells sorted from blood (inferred from file names), collected from a patient given nivolumab and ipilimumab in sequence. These receptors were taken from a human donor with melanoma.

CDR3 protein: CASRSSGEQFF. Written as DNA, the CDR3 is TGTGCCAGCAGAAGTTCAGGGGAGCAGTTCTTC. The gene calls are TRBV13 and TRBJ2-1, with a possible D match to TRBD1 (5 bases). Germline assignment: CDR1 PRHDT and CDR2 FYEKMQ (reference sequence). Trimming took 6 bases from V and 10 from J, leaving 10 bases between them. This CDR3 has 11 amino acids.

This rearrangement joins TRBV7-9 to TRBJ1-2; 7 bases fit TRBD1. Germline CDR1 reads SEHNR; CDR2 reads FQNEAQ (reference sequence). Trimming at V came to 1 base and at J to 5 bases, leaving 7 bases not matched to a gene. The CDR3 sequence is 15 residues long. The CDR3 reads CASSLGGQAFYGYTF. CDR3 in DNA: TGTGCCAGCAGCTTAGGAGGACAGGCCTTTTATGGCTACACCTTC.

This clone was picked up one time. This chain joins TRBV11-2 and TRBJ2-1; a weak D match, TRBD2 (5 bases). Germline CDR1 reads SGHAT; CDR2 reads FQNNGV. Trimming pared 5 bases from V and 7 bases from J, leaving 15 bases between. The CDR3 runs to 14 residues. CDR3 loop: CASSPAGNRNEQFF. CDR3 DNA sequence: TGTGCCAGCAGCCCCGCCGGGAACCGTAATGAGCAGTTCTTC.